The clone carrying this T cell receptor (beta chain) was seen many times. What it recognizes is unknown. The CDR3 sequence is 13 residues long. CDR1 SEHNR and CDR2 FQNEAQ come from the germline V gene (reference sequence). The ends were cut back, 2 bases at V and 7 bases at J, with 12 bases in the middle. TCRdb analysed the 5' RACE reads with MiXCR anew, one entry per CDR3 protein. Found here are about 240,000 distinct CDR3 sequences, roughly 8.6% of them singletons; the top ten hold around 6.8%. This record comes from a study of CD8 T cells in ankylosing spondylitis. General observations from the study: Disease-associated clones were reportedly significantly overrepresented in matched ankylosing spondylitis synovial fluid. As for the disease-linked clones, they showed a CD8+ phenotype and occurred at relatively low frequencies in peripheral blood. There were earlier reports of some motif variants in reactive arthritis synovial fluid and blood. Made up of fewer than ten highly homologous variants, a TCR beta motif appeared characteristic of ankylosing spondylitis blood.

The sequence derives from a male donor with ankylosing spondylitis or in good health (not recorded which). The chain links TRBV7-9 to TRBJ2-7; no definite D call. The sequenced material came from blood, either unsorted or a sorted T cell fraction (not recorded which). The DNA of the CDR3 is TGTGCCAGCAGCTTACCAGGACCCGGGGAGCAGTACTTC. It specifies CASSLPGPGEQYF.